Following are 21 T cell receptor beta chains from one sample sequenced in a study of tumor-infiltrating lymphocytes in oesophageal squamous cell carcinoma. TCRdb fed the PCR reads into MiXCR, producing one record per CDR3 protein. Of approximately 9,700 distinct CDR3 sequences listed, roughly 53% were seen once; the top ten hold roughly 38%. Sequencing input: esophageal tumor tissue. These receptors were obtained from a female donor with esophageal squamous cell carcinoma.

The chain carries TRBV7-2 and TRBJ1-1; perhaps TRBD1 as D (6 bases). Per the germline V gene, CDR1 is SGHTA and CDR2 is FQGNSA. Trimming pared 3 bases from V and 4 bases from J, leaving 12 bases between. This CDR3 has 14 amino acids. CDR3 in DNA: TGTGCCAGCAGCTTTGGGGGGCTGGGCACTGAAGCTTTCTTT. It encodes CASSFGGLGTEAFF.

The rearrangement links TRBV7-2 to TRBJ2-7; a possible D gene is TRBD2 (5 bases). Trimming cost V 6 bases and J 5 bases, with 20 bases left between them. The CDR3 is 15 amino acids. Germline V gives CDR1 SGHTA, CDR2 FQGNSA. In nucleotides, the CDR3 is TGTGCCAGCAGTATCGCGTACGGGAAGTTTAACGAGCAGTACTTC. It translates to CASSIAYGKFNEQYF.

The gene calls are TRBV7-6 and TRBJ2-5; tentative D call: TRBD2 (7 bases). Looked up from germline, CDR1 is SGHVS and CDR2 is FNYEAQ. The V end lost 1 base, the J end lost 5 bases, and 14 bases lay between the germline ends. The CDR3 contains 15 residues. The DNA of the CDR3 is TGTGCCAGCAGCTTAGGTTCCGGGGGGCGGGAGACCCAGTACTTC. Its translation: CASSLGSGGRETQYF.

V and J are TRBV28 and TRBJ2-4; 7 bases are shared with TRBD2. The DNA end lines up better with TRBJ2-1; the J call may be wrong. Germline V gives CDR1 MDHEN, CDR2 SYDVKM. This CDR3 has 14 residues. The CDR3 DNA reads as TGTGCCAGCAGTTTGCCTAGCGGTTACAATGAGCAGTTCTTC. Its protein is CASSLPSGYNEQFF.

This clonotype has just one count. This chain connects TRBV12-3 or TRBV12-4 to TRBJ2-1, with 11 nucleotides matching TRBD2. The CDR3 consists of 14 residues. V was pared by 6 bases and J by 4 bases, with 2 bases of the junction left unmatched. The CDR3 region is CASSGLAGYNEQFF. In DNA form, the CDR3 reads TGTGCCAGCAGCGGACTAGCGGGTTACAATGAGCAGTTCTTC.

The rearrangement links TRBV7-8 to TRBJ2-3, with a possible D match to TRBD1 (5 bases). Germline CDR1 SGHVS, CDR2 FQNEAQ. The V gene lost 2 bases and the J gene lost 4 bases, with 7 bases spanning the gap. The CDR3 length is 13 residues. The CDR3: CASSLTGSDTQYF. As DNA, the CDR3 is TGTGCCAGCAGCTTAACAGGTTCAGATACGCAGTATTTT.

The chain links TRBV5-4 to TRBJ2-1; no clear D gene. The J call is in doubt because the DNA end fits TRBJ2-7 better. Germline V gene sequence: CDR1 SGHNT, CDR2 YYREEE (reference sequence). CDR3 length: 15 residues. The CDR3 loop is CASSSGPHKPYEQYF. CDR3 nucleotides: TGTGCCAGCAGCTCGGGTCCACATAAACCCTACGAGCAGTACTTC.

This clonotype was recorded many times. The J gene is TRBJ2-7, the V gene TRBV5-6; the match to TRBD1 covers 11 bases. Per the germline V gene, CDR1 is SGHDT and CDR2 is YYEEEE. The length of the CDR3 is 15 residues. Trimming cost V 0 bases and J 5 bases; bases outside gene matches: 4. In nucleotides, the CDR3 is TGTGCCAGCAGCTTGGTGGGACAGGGGGGACACGAGCAGTACTTC. Translated: CASSLVGQGGHEQYF.

The chain couples TRBV6-6 to TRBJ2-1; possibly TRBD1 for D (6 bases). Between the trimmed V and J ends, which lost 0 bases and 7 bases, there was a span of 7 bases. Germline-derived CDR1 and CDR2 are MNHNY and SVGAGI (reference sequence). This CDR3 is 13 amino acids long. The CDR3 sequence: CASSYSRGNEQFF. Here the CDR3 DNA reads TGTGCCAGCAGTTACTCCAGGGGTAATGAGCAGTTCTTC.

This clonotype was counted many times. The chain couples TRBV4-1 to TRBJ2-7; TRBD1 aligns across 7 bases. Germline V lookup: CDR1 MGHRA, CDR2 YSYEKL. The CDR3 length is 16 residues. Trimming removed 1 base from V and 2 bases from J; junction bases left unmatched: 8. The CDR3 nucleotides read TGCGCCAGCAGCCAAGGGTCGGACAGGCTAACCTACGAGCAGTACTTC. This encodes CASSQGSDRLTYEQYF.

This clonotype was counted at least ten times. DNA for the CDR3: TGTGCCAGCAGCTTGGCCGAAGGGAGGTACAATGAGCAGTACTTC. Residues: CASSLAEGRYNEQYF. The rearrangement joins TRBV5-4 to TRBJ2-5; possibly TRBD2 for D (6 bases). Germline CDR1 reads SGHNT; CDR2 reads YYREEE (reference sequence). The CDR3 contains 15 residues. V lost 0 bases to trimming and J lost 11 bases, with 20 bases between them.

With respect to this clonotype: This is likely a read error, given that the CDR3 carries no conserved phenylalanine or tryptophan at its end. No DNA is shown, since the ends of the CDR3 on it are uncertain; the CDR3 is the one TCRdb lists. V is TRBV6-6 and J is TRBJ2-6; whether TRBD1, the table's D call, matches the DNA was not checked. CDR1 MNHNY and CDR2 SVGAGI come from the germline V gene (reference sequence). The CDR3 totals 17 residues, both ends included. The CDR3 sequence is CASRPGQGPYNEQFFGP.

The chain combines TRBV18 with TRBJ2-3, with D tentatively TRBD2 (5 bases). CDR1 is KGHSH, CDR2 LQKENI, per germline. Deletions cut 6 bases from V and 7 bases from J, with 20 bases between. The CDR3 is made up of 15 amino acids. The CDR3, as DNA: TGTGCCAGCTCCCCGGGGAAGGAGAAATCAAATACGCAGTATTTT. Amino acids: CASSPGKEKSNTQYF.

CDR3 in amino acids: CASSLGGREDTQYF. The CDR3 DNA follows: TGTGCCAGCAGCTTAGGAGGGAGGGAGGATACGCAGTATTTT. The V and J genes are TRBV7-2 and TRBJ2-5; 7 bases agree with TRBD2. The DNA end is more similar to TRBJ2-3, so the J call may be wrong. The CDR3 is 14 amino acids. Germline CDR1 SGHTA, CDR2 FQGNSA.

V is TRBV7-6 and J is TRBJ2-4; 9 nucleotides agree with TRBD1. V was pared by 5 bases and J by 4 bases, with 6 bases of the junction left unmatched. The CDR3 is made up of 15 amino acids. The germline V gene has CDR1 SGHVS and CDR2 FNYEAQ. This chain's CDR3 is CASSKGQGGKNIQYF. The CDR3 DNA follows: TGTGCCAGCAGCAAGGGACAGGGAGGAAAAAACATTCAGTACTTC.

J is TRBJ2-1 and V is TRBV7-2; 7 positions agree with TRBD1. The better agreement between TRBJ2-7 and the DNA end casts doubt on the J call. Germline-derived CDR1 and CDR2 are SGHTA and FQGNSA. This CDR3 is built from 14 residues. The CDR3, as DNA: TGTGCCAGCAGCTTAGACGGGACAGTCTACGAGCAGTACTTC. Translation: CASSLDGTVYEQYF.

This clonotype occurred once. The chain employs TRBV7-9 and TRBJ2-5; weak D call: TRBD1 (5 bases). Trimming stripped 5 bases from V and 2 bases from J, with 12 bases between. The CDR3 consists of 14 residues. Germline loops: CDR1 SEHNR, CDR2 FQNEAQ (reference sequence). This chain's CDR3 is CASSIRTGQETQYF. In DNA form, the CDR3 reads TGTGCCAGCAGCATACGCACAGGACAAGAGACCCAGTACTTC.

The chain couples TRBV7-2 to TRBJ2-7, with unresolved D. Trimming stripped 5 bases from V and 5 bases from J, with 13 bases between. The CDR3 is 13 residues long. Germline CDR1 is SGHTA and CDR2 is FQGNSA. CDR3 region: CASSPRWDHEQYF. The DNA of the CDR3 is TGTGCCAGCAGCCCCCGTTGGGATCACGAGCAGTACTTC.

This rearrangement joins TRBV7-3 to TRBJ1-2; TRBD1 agrees at 8 bases. The CDR3 runs to 14 residues. Germline values: CDR1 SGHTA, CDR2 FQGTGA. Germline trimming cut 0 bases from V and 7 bases from J; bases unmatched to any gene: 4. The CDR3 sequence: CASSLTDRDSGYTF. The DNA for the CDR3 is TGTGCCAGCAGCTTAACGGACAGGGACTCTGGCTACACCTTC.

This clonotype is classed as medium-sized (0.01 to 0.1%). The J gene is TRBJ1-2, the V gene TRBV2; 10 nucleotides line up with TRBD1. Unmatched junction bases numbered 13, after V lost 6 bases and J lost 6 bases. Germline V gene data show CDR1 as SNHLY and CDR2 as FYNNEI. This CDR3 region has 16 residues. Here the CDR3 reads CASRKDRGALRNGYTF. DNA of the CDR3: TGTGCCAGCAGGAAGGACAGGGGGGCCCTTAGAAATGGCTACACCTTC.

This clonotype was counted a few times. The chain has TRBV7-6 and TRBJ2-1; 9 positions match TRBD1. The J call may be mistaken, given a closer DNA end match to TRBJ2-5. The CDR3 extends over 15 amino acids. Germline CDR1 and CDR2: SGHVS and FNYEAQ. CDR3 sequence (DNA): TGTGCCAGCAGCTTTTACGGAACGGACAGGGGGACCCAGTACTTC. Translating gives CASSFYGTDRGTQYF.